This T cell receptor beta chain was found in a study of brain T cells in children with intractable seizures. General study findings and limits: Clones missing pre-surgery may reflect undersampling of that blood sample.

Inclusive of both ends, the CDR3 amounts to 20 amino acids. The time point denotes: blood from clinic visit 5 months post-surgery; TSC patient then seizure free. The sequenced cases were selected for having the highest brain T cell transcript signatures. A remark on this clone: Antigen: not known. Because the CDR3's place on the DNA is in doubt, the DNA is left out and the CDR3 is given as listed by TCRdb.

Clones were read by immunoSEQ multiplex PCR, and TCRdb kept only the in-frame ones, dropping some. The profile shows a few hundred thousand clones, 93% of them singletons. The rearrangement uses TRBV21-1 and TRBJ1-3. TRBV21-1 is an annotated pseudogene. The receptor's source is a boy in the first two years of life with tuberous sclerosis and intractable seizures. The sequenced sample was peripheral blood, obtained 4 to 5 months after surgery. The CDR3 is CASSKVPSITVVGSGNTIYF.